The 5 T cell receptor beta chains given below trace back to one sample, sequenced in a study of T cell clones after liver transplantation (dated by TCRdb to about 2019). Alloreactive TCRbeta sequences were defined by sequencing of proliferating CFSE-low cells from the MLR. Receptor libraries were prepared by the immunoSEQ multiplex PCR assay. TCRdb limited this immuneACCESS table to in-frame rearrangements with V and J called. A share of clones is missing; checked studies link under half to unresolved V genes, and the rest is unexplained. This sample lists around 1,400 clones; around 35% were detected once. The leading ten clones occupy around 30% of the sample. Their specific antigens are unknown. Source material: CD4+ T cells from cultured PBMCs. The receptors stem from a human patient who received a liver transplant. Following a transplant, a fraction of the T cells may be traceable to the graft donor.

The chain combines TRBV10-3 with TRBJ2-2; D unclear. CDR3 size: 11 residues. The germline CDR1 and CDR2 sequences are ENHRY and SYGVKD. Trimming pared 6 bases from V and 3 bases from J, leaving 2 bases between. The CDR3, as DNA: TGTGCCATCAGCGACACCGGGGAGCTGTTTTTT. It translates to CAISDTGELFF.

Note on this clone: No conserved phenylalanine or tryptophan is present at the end of the CDR3, so a read error is the likely explanation. Because the CDR3's place on the DNA is in doubt, the DNA is left out and the CDR3 is given as listed by TCRdb. J is TRBJ2-3 and V is TRBV6-4; the D call in the table, TRBD2, was not verified against the DNA. Counting both end residues, the CDR3 totals 13 amino acids. Germline V CDR1 and CDR2: MRHNA, SNTAGT. Here the CDR3 reads CASSEITSGAPLL.

The chain joins TRBV7-2 to TRBJ2-7, with 7 nucleotides matching TRBD1. Germline assignment: CDR1 SGHTA and CDR2 FQGNSA. The CDR3 consists of 14 residues. V shed 5 bases, J shed 5 bases, and the junction held 9 bases outside the gene matches. CDR3 in amino acids: CASSHRQGKHEQYF. The CDR3 DNA sequence: TGTGCCAGCAGCCACCGACAGGGAAAACACGAGCAGTACTTC.

The rearrangement links TRBV10-3 to TRBJ1-3; D unclear. Germline CDR1 ENHRY, CDR2 SYGVKD. The ends were cut back, 5 bases at V and 0 bases at J, with 8 bases in the middle. CDR3 length: 14 residues. The CDR3 reads CAISIKSSGNTIYF. In nucleotides, the CDR3 is TGTGCCATCAGTATAAAGAGCTCTGGAAACACCATATATTTT.

This clone has just a few counts. V gene TRBV7-8 combines with J gene TRBJ2-4; TRBD2 agrees at 8 bases. Looked up from germline, CDR1 is SGHVS and CDR2 is FQNEAQ. CDR3 length: 20 amino acids. V shed 3 bases, J shed 0 bases, and the junction held 16 bases outside the gene matches. CDR3 nucleotides: TGTGCCAGCAGCTTGACTATTCCGGGACTAGGAGGTATAGCCAAAAACATTCAGTACTTC. Its translation: CASSLTIPGLGGIAKNIQYF.